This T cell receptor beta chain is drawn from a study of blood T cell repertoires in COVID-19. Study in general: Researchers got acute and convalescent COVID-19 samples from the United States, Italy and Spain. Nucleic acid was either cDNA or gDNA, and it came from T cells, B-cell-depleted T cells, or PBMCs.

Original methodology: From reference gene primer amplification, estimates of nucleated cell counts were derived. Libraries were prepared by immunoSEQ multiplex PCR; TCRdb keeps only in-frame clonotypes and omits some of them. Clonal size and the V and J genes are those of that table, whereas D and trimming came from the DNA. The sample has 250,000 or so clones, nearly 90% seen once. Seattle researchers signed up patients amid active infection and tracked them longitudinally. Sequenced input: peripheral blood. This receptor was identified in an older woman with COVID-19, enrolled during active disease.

Here the CDR3 reads CASSDTGINQPQHF. The CDR3 DNA is TGTGCCAGCAGTGACACAGGTATCAATCAGCCCCAGCATTTT. The chain combines TRBV2 with TRBJ1-5; possible D gene TRBD1, 5 bases. V shed 3 bases and J shed 3 bases, with 9 bases lying between them. The CDR3 covers 14 residues. Germline V gene sequence: CDR1 SNHLY, CDR2 FYNNEI.